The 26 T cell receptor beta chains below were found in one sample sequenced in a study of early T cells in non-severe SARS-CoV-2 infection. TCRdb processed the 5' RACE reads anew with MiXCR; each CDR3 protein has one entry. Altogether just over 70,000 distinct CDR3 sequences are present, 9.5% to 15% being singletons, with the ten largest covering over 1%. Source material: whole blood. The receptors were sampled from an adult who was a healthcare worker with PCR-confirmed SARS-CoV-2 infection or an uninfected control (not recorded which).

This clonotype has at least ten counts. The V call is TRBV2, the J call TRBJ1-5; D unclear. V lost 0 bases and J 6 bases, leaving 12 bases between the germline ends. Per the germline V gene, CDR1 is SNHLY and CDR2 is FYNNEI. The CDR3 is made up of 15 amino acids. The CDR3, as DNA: TGTGCCAGCAGTGAAGCGGGAGGTCCGGGTCAGCCCCAGCATTTT. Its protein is CASSEAGGPGQPQHF. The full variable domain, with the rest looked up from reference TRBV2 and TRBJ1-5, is EPEVTQTPSHQVTQMGQEVILRCVPISNHLYFYWYRQILGQKVEFLVSFYNNEISEKSEIFDDQFSVERPDGSNFTLKIRSTKLEDSAMYFCASSEAGGPGQPQHFGDGTRLSIL.

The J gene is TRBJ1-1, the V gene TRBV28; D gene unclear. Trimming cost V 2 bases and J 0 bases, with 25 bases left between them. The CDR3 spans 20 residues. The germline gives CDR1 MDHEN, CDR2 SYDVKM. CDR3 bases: TGTGCCAGCAGTTTAGAATCAGGACTCTCCCGAGTGGGGATGAACACTGAAGCTTTCTTT. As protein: CASSLESGLSRVGMNTEAFF.

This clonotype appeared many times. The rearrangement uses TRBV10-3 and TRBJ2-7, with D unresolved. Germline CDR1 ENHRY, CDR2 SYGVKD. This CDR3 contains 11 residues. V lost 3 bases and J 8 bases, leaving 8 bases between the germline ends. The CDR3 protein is CAISDADQQYF. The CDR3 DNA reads TGTGCCATCAGTGATGCTGATCAGCAGTACTTC.

The CDR3 spells CASSEAGDEQYF. In DNA, the CDR3 is TGTGCCAGCAGTGAAGCTGGGGACGAGCAGTACTTC. The V and J genes are TRBV25-1 and TRBJ2-7, with no clear D. This CDR3 has 12 residues. Per germline, CDR1 MGHDK and CDR2 SYGVNS. Trimming took 2 bases from V and 5 from J, leaving 7 bases between them.

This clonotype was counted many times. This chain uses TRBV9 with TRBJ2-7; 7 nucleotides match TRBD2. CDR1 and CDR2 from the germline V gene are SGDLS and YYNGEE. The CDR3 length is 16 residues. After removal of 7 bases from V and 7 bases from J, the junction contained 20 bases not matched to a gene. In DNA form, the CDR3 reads TGTGCCAGCTCCACAGGTCCAGCGGGGACCGCGGGAGAGCAGTACTTC. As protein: CASSTGPAGTAGEQYF.

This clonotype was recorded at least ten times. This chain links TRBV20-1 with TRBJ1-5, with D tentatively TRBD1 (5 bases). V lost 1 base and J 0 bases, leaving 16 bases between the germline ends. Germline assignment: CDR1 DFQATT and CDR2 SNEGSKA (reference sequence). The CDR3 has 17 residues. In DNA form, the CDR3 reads TGCAGTGCTAGAGTGGGGCAGACTGGGTATAGCAATCAGCCCCAGCATTTT. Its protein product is CSARVGQTGYSNQPQHF.

The CDR3 here is CASSGTGQQYF. The DNA of the CDR3 is TGTGCCAGCAGTGGGACAGGACAGCAGTACTTC. This chain connects TRBV2 to TRBJ2-7, with 7 bases that match TRBD1. Germline values: CDR1 SNHLY, CDR2 FYNNEI. The CDR3 is 11 residues long. The V and J ends lost 4 bases and 8 bases, in that order; junction bases with no gene match: 2.

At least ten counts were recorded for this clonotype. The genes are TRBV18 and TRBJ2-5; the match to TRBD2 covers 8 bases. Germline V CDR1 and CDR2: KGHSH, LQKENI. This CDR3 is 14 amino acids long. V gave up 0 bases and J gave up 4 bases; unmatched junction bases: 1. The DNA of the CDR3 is TGTGCCAGCTCACCACCGGGACTAGGAGAGACCCAGTACTTC. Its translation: CASSPPGLGETQYF.

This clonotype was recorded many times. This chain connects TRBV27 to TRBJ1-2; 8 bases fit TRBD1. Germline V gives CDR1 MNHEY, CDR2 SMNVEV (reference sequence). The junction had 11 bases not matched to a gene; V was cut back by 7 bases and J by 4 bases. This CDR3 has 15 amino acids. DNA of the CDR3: TGTGCCAGCACCGCCTCAACCACAGGGGGCTATGGCTACACCTTC. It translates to CASTASTTGGYGYTF.

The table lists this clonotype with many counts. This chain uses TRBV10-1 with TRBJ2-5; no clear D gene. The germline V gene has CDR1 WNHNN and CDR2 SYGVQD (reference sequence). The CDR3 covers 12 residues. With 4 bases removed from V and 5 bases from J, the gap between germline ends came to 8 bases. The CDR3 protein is CASSGNLETQYF. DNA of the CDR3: TGCGCCAGCAGTGGAAACCTGGAGACCCAGTACTTC.

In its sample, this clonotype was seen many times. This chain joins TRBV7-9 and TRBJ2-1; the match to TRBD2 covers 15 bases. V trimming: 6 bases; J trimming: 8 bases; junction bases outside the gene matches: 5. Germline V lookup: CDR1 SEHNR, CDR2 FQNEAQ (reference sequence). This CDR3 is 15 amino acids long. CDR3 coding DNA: TGTGCCAGCAGTGGCTGGACTAGCGGGAGGGATGAGCAGTTCTTC. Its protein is CASSGWTSGRDEQFF.

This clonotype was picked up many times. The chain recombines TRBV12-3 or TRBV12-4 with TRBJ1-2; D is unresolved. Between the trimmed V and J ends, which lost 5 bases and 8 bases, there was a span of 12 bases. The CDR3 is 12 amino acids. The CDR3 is CASSRALRGYTF. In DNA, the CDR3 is TGTGCCAGCAGTAGAGCCCTGCGAGGCTACACCTTC.

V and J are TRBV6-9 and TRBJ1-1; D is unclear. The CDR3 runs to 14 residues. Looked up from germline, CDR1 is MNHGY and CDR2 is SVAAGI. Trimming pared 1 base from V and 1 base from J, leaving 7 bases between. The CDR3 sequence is CASSYWEANTEAFF. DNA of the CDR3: TGTGCCAGCAGTTATTGGGAGGCGAACACTGAAGCTTTCTTT.

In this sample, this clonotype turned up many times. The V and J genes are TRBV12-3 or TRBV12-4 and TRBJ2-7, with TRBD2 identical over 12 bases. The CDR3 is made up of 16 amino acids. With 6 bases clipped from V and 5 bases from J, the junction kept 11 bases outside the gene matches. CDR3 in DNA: TGTGCCAGCAGCCTCTCTAGCGGGGGGGCCGTCCACGAGCAGTACTTC. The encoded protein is CASSLSSGGAVHEQYF.

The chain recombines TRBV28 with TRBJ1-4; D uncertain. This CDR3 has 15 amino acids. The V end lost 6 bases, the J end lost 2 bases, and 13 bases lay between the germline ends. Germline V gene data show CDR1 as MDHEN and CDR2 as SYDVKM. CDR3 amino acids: CASRNLGGTNEKLFF. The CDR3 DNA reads TGTGCCAGCAGGAATCTGGGCGGGACTAATGAAAAACTGTTTTTT. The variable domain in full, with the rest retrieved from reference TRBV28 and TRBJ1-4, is DVKVTQSSRYLVKRTGEKVFLECVQDMDHENMFWYRQDPGLGLRLIYFSYDVKMKEKGDIPEGYSVSREKKERFSLILESASTNQTSMYLCASRNLGGTNEKLFFGSGTQLSVL.

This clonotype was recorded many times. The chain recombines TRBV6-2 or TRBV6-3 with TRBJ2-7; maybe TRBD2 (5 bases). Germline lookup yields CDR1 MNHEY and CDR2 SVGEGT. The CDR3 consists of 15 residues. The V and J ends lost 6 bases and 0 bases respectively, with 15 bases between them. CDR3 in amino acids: CASSYPVGSSYEQYF. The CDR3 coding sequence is TGTGCCAGCAGCTACCCGGTTGGGAGCTCCTACGAGCAGTACTTC.

CDR3 region: CSVDVSGGSKQYF. CDR3 sequence (DNA): TGCAGCGTTGATGTTTCCGGCGGGAGCAAGCAGTACTTC. The gene calls are TRBV29-1 and TRBJ2-7, with 7 bases that match TRBD2. CDR3 length: 13 amino acids. V shed 3 bases and J 8 bases; nucleotides not matched to a gene: 10. Germline V gene lookup returns CDR1 SQVTM and CDR2 ANQGSEA.

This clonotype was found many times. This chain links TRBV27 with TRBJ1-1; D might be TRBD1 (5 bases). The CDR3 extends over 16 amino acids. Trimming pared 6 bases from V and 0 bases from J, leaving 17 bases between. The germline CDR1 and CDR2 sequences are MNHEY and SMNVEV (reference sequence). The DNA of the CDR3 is TGTGCCAGCAGCTGGGGGTCAGTGTCTTTGAACACTGAAGCTTTCTTT. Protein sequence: CASSWGSVSLNTEAFF.

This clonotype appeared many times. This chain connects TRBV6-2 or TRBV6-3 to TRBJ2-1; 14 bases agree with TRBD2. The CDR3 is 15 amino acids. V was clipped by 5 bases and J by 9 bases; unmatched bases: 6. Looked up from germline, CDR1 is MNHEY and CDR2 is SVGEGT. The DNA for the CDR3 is TGTGCCAGCAGTCCGGGACTAGCGGGAGCTACTGAGCAGTTCTTC. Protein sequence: CASSPGLAGATEQFF.

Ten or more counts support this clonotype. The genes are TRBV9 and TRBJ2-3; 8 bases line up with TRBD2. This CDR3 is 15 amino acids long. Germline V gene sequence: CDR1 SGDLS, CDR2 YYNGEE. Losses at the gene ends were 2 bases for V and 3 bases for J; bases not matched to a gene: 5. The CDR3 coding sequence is TGTGCCAGCAGCGTTGAGGCGGGAGGTACAGATACGCAGTATTTT. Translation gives CASSVEAGGTDTQYF.

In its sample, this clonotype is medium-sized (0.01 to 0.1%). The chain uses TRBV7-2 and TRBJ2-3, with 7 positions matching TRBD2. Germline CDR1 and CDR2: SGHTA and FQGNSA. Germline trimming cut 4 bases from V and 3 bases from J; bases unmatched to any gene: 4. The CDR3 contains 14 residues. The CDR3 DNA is TGTGCCAGCAGCTGGGGGGGACCTACAGATACGCAGTATTTT. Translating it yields CASSWGGPTDTQYF.

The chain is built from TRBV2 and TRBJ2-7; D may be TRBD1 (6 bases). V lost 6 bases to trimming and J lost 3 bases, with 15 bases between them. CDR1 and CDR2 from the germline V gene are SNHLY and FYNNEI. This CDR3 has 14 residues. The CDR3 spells CASRGTRTDYEQYF. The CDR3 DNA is TGTGCCAGCAGAGGAACGAGGACAGACTACGAGCAGTACTTC.

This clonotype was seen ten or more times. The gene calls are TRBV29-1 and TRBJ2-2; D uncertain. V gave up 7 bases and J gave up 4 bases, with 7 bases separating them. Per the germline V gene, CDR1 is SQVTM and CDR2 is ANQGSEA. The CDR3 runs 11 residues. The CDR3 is CSARFTGELFF. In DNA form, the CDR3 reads TGCAGCGCAAGGTTCACCGGGGAGCTGTTTTTT.

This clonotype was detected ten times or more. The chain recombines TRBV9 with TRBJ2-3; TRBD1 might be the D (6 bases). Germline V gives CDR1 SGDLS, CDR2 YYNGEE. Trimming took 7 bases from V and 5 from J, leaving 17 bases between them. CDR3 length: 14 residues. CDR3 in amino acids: CASGIQGEEDTQYF. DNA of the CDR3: TGTGCCAGCGGCATACAGGGAGAGGAAGATACGCAGTATTTT.

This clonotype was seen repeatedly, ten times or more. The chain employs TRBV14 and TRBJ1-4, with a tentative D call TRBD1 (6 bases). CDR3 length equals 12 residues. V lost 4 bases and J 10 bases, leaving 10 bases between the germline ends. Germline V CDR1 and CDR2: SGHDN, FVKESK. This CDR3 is CASSPGGLKLFF. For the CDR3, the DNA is TGTGCCAGCAGCCCCGGGGGCTTAAAACTGTTTTTT. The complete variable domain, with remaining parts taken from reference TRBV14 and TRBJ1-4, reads EAGVTQFPSHSVIEKGQTVTLRCDPISGHDNLYWYRRVMGKEIKFLLHFVKESKQDESGMPNNRFLAERTGGTYSTLKVQPAELEDSGVYFCASSPGGLKLFFGSGTQLSVL.

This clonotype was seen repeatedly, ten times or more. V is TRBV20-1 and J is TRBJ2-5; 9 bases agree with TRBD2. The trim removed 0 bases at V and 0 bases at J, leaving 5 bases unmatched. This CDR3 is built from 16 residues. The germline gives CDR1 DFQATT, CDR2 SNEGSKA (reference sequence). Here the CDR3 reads CSARDPVAGDQETQYF. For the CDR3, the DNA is TGCAGTGCTAGAGATCCGGTAGCGGGGGACCAAGAGACCCAGTACTTC.